This is a list of T cell receptor beta chains from one sample in a study of PD-L1 blockade in urothelial cancer. Clones were read by immunoSEQ multiplex PCR, and TCRdb kept only the in-frame ones, dropping some. Altogether some 51,000 clones are present, around nine tenths being singletons, with the ten largest covering 2% to 3%. The sequencing used PBMCs, collected around atezolizumab (anti-PD-L1) treatment. These receptors were taken from a man in his fifties or sixties with urothelial cancer. Each CDR3 is given without its conserved first and last residue.

j_call cdr3_length v_call cdr3_aa
TRBJ2-5 12 TRBV6-5 ASSKGQLQETQY
TRBJ2-5 10 TRBV5-1 ASSLDQETQY
TRBJ2-2 14 TRBV19 ASSKRLGANTGELF
TRBJ2-3 13 TRBV19 ASSIGSANTDTQY
TRBJ2-2 13 TRBV11-2 ASSEQAGVTGELF
TRBJ2-7 13 TRBV28 ASSLGSPGPYEQY
TRBJ1-5 14 TRBV7-2 ASSTRTGQGAQPQH
TRBJ2-5 10 TRBV19 ASSPGGRAQY
TRBJ1-2 14 TRBV7-2 ASSSSGTGIFYGYT
TRBJ2-5 11 TRBV5-6 ASSLADTETQY
TRBJ1-2 11 TRBV19 ASSIKQNYGYT
TRBJ2-1 11 TRBV27 ASSLVASGEQF
TRBJ2-7 13 TRBV5-4 ASSLEGTAYYEQY
TRBJ2-7 13 TRBV7-2 ASSQGQAFLYEQY
TRBJ1-4 13 TRBV5-1 ASSTLAGGLQKLF
TRBJ2-6 15 TRBV19 ASSGGGGPSGANVLT
TRBJ1-1 9 TRBV18 ASSRGDEAF
TRBJ1-4 12 TRBV7-2 ASSLVGEGEKLF
TRBJ1-5 14 TRBV18 ASSRRDRGIGQPQH
TRBJ1-5 11 TRBV6-5 ASSPGGNQPQH
TRBJ2-4 14 TRBV7-9 ASSLAPRVAKNIQY
TRBJ2-5 14 TRBV5-1 ASSPTPLAGQETQY
TRBJ1-2 14 TRBV7-9 ASSRQGPRTNYGYT
TRBJ2-7 12 TRBV2 ASTWDRGRNEQY
TRBJ1-4 12 TRBV28 ASRPGQGVEKLF
TRBJ2-7 12 TRBV30 AWSVDKGSYEQY
TRBJ2-7 11 TRBV18 ASSLGLTYEQY
TRBJ2-3 13 TRBV15 ATSRDRGSADTQY
TRBJ1-5 13 TRBV12-5 ASGSAGLYNQPQH
TRBJ2-2 12 TRBV5-4 ASSSGQGTGELF
TRBJ2-5 13 TRBV4-3 ASSQDLSSWETQY
TRBJ2-3 13 TRBV11-2 ASSLGVRGTDTQY
TRBJ1-2 11 TRBV25-1 ASSDSLFYGYT
TRBJ1-5 11 TRBV11-1 ASSATGGQPQH
TRBJ2-7 11 TRBV11-3 ASSWGQGYEQY
TRBJ2-2 12 TRBV6-6 ASSDRGDTGELF
TRBJ2-2 12 TRBV4-3 ASGRGLNTGELF
TRBJ2-1 15 TRBV28 ASSSLPGLATENEQF
TRBJ1-3 12 TRBV9 ASSRSGAGNTIY
TRBJ2-7 12 TRBV2 ASSSGGFSYEQY
TRBJ1-5 12 TRBV28 ATITGVSNQPQH
TRBJ1-1 11 TRBV18 ASSPSKNTEAF
TRBJ1-2 15 TRBV4-1 ASSQAAKGGSQHGYT
TRBJ2-7 9 TRBV20-1 SAWTSGEQY
TRBJ1-4 11 TRBV7-9 ASRGRGDEKLF
TRBJ1-2 14 TRBV18 ASSTFGQGNDLGYT
TRBJ2-7 10 TRBV2 ASRGQGYEQY
TRBJ2-3 12 TRBV5-1 ATRLAGGQDTQY
TRBJ2-7 12 TRBV5-1 ASSLATGTYEQY
TRBJ2-3 14 TRBV19 ASSLQRVAAIDTQY
TRBJ2-7 14 TRBV19 ASSSPPTLSAFEQY
TRBJ1-2 14 TRBV19 ASSRTGRVRNYGYT